The text below deals with one T cell receptor beta chain. Its specificity is not known. The method was immunoSEQ multiplex PCR; TCRdb's version includes in-frame clones alone and lacks a portion of them. The sample has around 2,000,000 clones, over 85% seen once. V was cut by 8 bases and J by 1 base, with 11 bases left in between. Looked up from germline, CDR1 is MNHNY and CDR2 is SVGAGI (reference sequence). The CDR3 spans 13 residues. This sample is drawn from a study of shared clonotypes between healthy human individuals. The study, taken as a whole, reports: The study found lower generation probabilities in non-shared clonotypes than in those shared by all four donors. Sampling covered blood only; tissue repertoires likely differ. Clonotype sharing among donors was expected to depend on sequencing depth.

Within Nashville, Tennessee resided all donors, each a Caucasian adult. The specimen sequenced was naive CD4+ T cells sorted from blood. The subset here: CD45RA+ positively selected. This TCR came from a man aged 18 to 30 in good health. The rearrangement uses TRBV6-6 and TRBJ1-1; D not resolved. The DNA for the CDR3 is TGTGCCAGCGGAACATTGGAGAACACTGAAGCTTTCTTT. Its translation: CASGTLENTEAFF.